This T cell receptor (beta chain) is drawn from a study of CD8 T cells in ankylosing spondylitis (TCRdb year 2017). Regarding the study in general: The study profiled T cell receptor beta repertoires in healthy donors and ankylosing spondylitis patients to find disease-linked TCR variants. In total, the full study cohort was made up of some 110 healthy donors and about two dozen ankylosing spondylitis patients. Peripheral blood samples were taken, and synovial fluid was additionally collected from ankylosing spondylitis patients. Points the paper makes about the study in general: The disease-linked clones were reported to be significantly enriched in matched synovial fluid samples from ankylosing spondylitis patients. In peripheral blood, the disease-linked clones were found at relatively low frequencies and had a CD8+ phenotype. Blood from ankylosing spondylitis patients appeared to be characterized by a TCR beta motif made up of several highly homologous amino acid variants. Some motif variants had previously been reported in the synovial fluid and blood of reactive arthritis patients, which suggests shared mechanisms of disease initiation.

The sequencer was an Illumina HiSeq 2500. Quantitative 5'-RACE with molecular barcodes was the method used to prepare the TCR beta libraries. Regarding the original processing steps: A new computational method based on a probabilistic model of VDJ rearrangement was used to identify disease-linked TCR variants. Using fastp at Q25 and MiXCR, TCRdb reprocessed the public reads and kept productive beta chains. Each record represents a unique CDR3 protein, reported with the most common genes and DNA among its rows. The V and J calls, along with clone size, are taken from TCRdb and not from the paper's own processing. Here the sample has roughly 470,000 distinct CDR3 sequences; more than 25% occur a single time. In total, the top ten clones hold 0.89% of the sample. This clonotype was counted a few times. Its recognized antigen is unknown. Base qualities are missing; no much larger clone stands one base away.

V is pruned by 4 bases and J by 1 base, leaving 10 bases of the junction without a gene match. CDR1 and CDR2, per the germline V gene, are SGHRS and YFSETQ. Including cysteine and phenylalanine, the CDR3 has 17 amino acids. This entry keeps only the CDR3 DNA: 51 bases, framed from base 1. The V gene is TRBV5-1 and the J gene is TRBJ2-3; 9 central nucleotides agree with TRBD2. The specimen was blood, either unsorted or a sorted T cell fraction (not recorded which). The source is a male donor with ankylosing spondylitis. The sequence in DNA is TGCGCCAGCAGCAGCCAATTTAGCGGGGGACGCACAGATACGCAGTATTTT. This sequence encodes CASSSQFSGGRTDTQYF.